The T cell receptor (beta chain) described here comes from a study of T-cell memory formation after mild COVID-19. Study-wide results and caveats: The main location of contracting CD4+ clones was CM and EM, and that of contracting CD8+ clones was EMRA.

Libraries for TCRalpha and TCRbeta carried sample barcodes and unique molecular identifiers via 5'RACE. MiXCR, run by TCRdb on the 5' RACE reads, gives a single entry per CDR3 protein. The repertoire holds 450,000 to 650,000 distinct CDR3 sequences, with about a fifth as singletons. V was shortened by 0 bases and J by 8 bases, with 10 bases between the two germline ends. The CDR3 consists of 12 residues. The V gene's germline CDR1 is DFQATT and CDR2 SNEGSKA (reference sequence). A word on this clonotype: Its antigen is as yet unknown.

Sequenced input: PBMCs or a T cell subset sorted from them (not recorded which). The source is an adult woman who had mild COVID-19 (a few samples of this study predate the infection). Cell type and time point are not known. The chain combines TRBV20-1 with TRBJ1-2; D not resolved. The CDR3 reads CSAREGRLGYTF. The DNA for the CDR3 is TGCAGTGCTAGAGAAGGCAGGCTGGGCTACACCTTC.